One TCR beta chain is described in this entry. The specificity of this receptor is unknown. Base qualities are missing; no much larger clone stands one base away. One collaborating source in Seattle enrolled patients during active infection and followed them longitudinally through the course of disease. Each collaborating institution followed its own protocols to collect whole blood in K2EDTA tubes. Collaborator samples were shipped for TCRbeta analysis as frozen whole blood, isolated PBMCs, or DNA extracted from either sample type. The immunoSEQ Assay, a bias-controlled multiplex PCR, was used to amplify TCRbeta CDR3 regions from genomic DNA. In the source study's methods: Nucleated cell counts per sample were estimated from amplification of reference gene primers within the assay. Sequence reads were collapsed and filtered to measure the absolute abundance of every unique TCRbeta CDR3 rearrangement. For each sample, productive Simpson clonality was calculated as the square root of Simpson's diversity index over productive rearrangements. This immuneACCESS table, as held by TCRdb, lists in-frame sequences with V and J called but not all clones. Of the missing ones, under half trace to an unresolved V gene in checked studies; the others have no known cause. V, J and clone size reflect that table, while D and trimming were determined from the DNA. The sample includes roughly 190,000 clones, with roughly nine tenths observed a single time. The ten most abundant clones make up over 9.5% of the sample.

The CDR3, cysteine through phenylalanine, is 14 amino acids long. The retained sequence is limited to the CDR3, 42 bases, with the frame set at the first base. Via the germline V gene, CDR1 is MGHDK and CDR2 SYGVNS. V was cut back by 4 bases and J by 5 bases, leaving a gap of 11 bases between them. The source of the sample is a study of blood T cell repertoires in COVID-19 (TCRdb year 2020). With respect to the entire study: The collaborator samples originated in the United States, Italy and Spain and spanned the acute and convalescent phases of COVID-19. The prospective study material was composed of cDNA or gDNA derived from T cells, B-cell-depleted T cells, or PBMCs. The repertoires were released in a freely available public database intended as a resource for research on the immune response to SARS-CoV-2. The dataset comprised deeply sampled blood TCRbeta repertoires from subjects exposed to, actively infected with, or recovered from COVID-19. Samples came from the ongoing ImmuneRACE study (first 160 participants) plus 1,254 subjects from 6 global collaborators. The sample metadata nearly always contained a de-identified subject ID, COVID-19 status, age in years and sex. HLA class I and class II types, where available, came from metadata supplied by the sample provider rather than from assay-based typing. General findings and caveats noted by the study authors: The amount of clinical and demographic metadata varied by source and participant and was provided uncurated.

Sequences were obtained from peripheral blood. This receptor was obtained from a woman aged 55-75 years with COVID-19, enrolled during active disease. The sequence joins TRBV25-1 to TRBJ1-4, and possibly TRBD1, on 5 matching bases. CDR3 reads: CASSGGPVNEKLFF. The nucleotide sequence reads as follows: TGTGCCAGCAGTGGGGGCCCGGTAAATGAAAAACTGTTTTTT. The full variable domain, completed from the reference TRBV25-1 and TRBJ1-4 proteins outside the CDR3, reads EADIYQTPRYLVIGTGKKITLECSQTMGHDKMYWYQQDPGMELHLIHYSYGVNSTEKGDLSSESTVSRIRTEHFPLTLESARPSHTSQYLCASSGGPVNEKLFFGSGTQLSVL.